This T cell receptor beta chain is from a study of T-cell reconstitution after alpha-beta-depleted transplantation in children. This clonotype has a count of ten or more. Researchers prepared the TCRbeta library using unique molecular identifiers, the study reports. MiXCR, applied by TCRdb to the PCR reads, yields one record per CDR3 protein. The sample lists roughly 590,000 distinct CDR3 sequences, roughly 17% seen once, with about 1.1% in the top ten. The CDR3 has 12 amino acids. Between the trimmed V and J ends, which lost 8 bases and 4 bases, there was a span of 10 bases. CDR1 is SGHTA, CDR2 FQGNSA, per germline.

V usage is TRBV7-2 and J usage is TRBJ2-3; weak D call: TRBD1 (5 bases). The sequences come from PBMCs from the stem cell graft donor, collected from the stem cell graft. The receptor's source is a human donor who donated a stem cell graft to a child with acute myeloid leukemia. The CDR3 reads CASGDSPDTQYF. For the CDR3, the DNA is TGTGCCAGCGGAGACAGTCCAGATACGCAGTATTTT. Full variable domain (rest looked up from reference TRBV7-2 and TRBJ2-3): GAGVSQSPSNKVTEKGKDVELRCDPISGHTALYWYRQSLGQGLEFLIYFQGNSAPDKSGLPSDRFSAERTGGSVSTLTIQRTQQEDSAVYLCASGDSPDTQYFGPGTRLTVL.